Detailed here is one TCR beta chain. Authors' methods: Reference gene primer amplification in the assay estimated nucleated cell counts. Method: immunoSEQ multiplex PCR; TCRdb's copy keeps in-frame clones and lacks some. V, J and clone size derive from that table, while D and trimming were established from the DNA sequence. The sample has fewer than 250,000 clones, over 70% seen once. J lost 8 bases, V lost 4 bases, and 4 bases had no gene match. The germline CDR1 and CDR2 sequences are MNHEY and SVGAGI. CDR3 size: 14 residues. This entry belongs to a study of blood T cell repertoires in COVID-19. For the study at large: Sites across the United States, Italy and Spain contributed samples from acute and convalescent COVID-19. Sample material is recorded as cDNA or gDNA derived from T cells, B-cell-depleted T cells, or PBMCs.

The clonotype originates from a man aged 50 to 59 with active or convalescent COVID-19. The source material was peripheral blood. The chain employs TRBV6-5 and TRBJ1-6; 8 bases are shared with TRBD1. In DNA, the CDR3 is TGTGCCAGCAGTTGGACAGGGAGGGATTCACCCCTCCACTTT. Amino acids: CASSWTGRDSPLHF.